This T cell receptor beta chain was retrieved from a study of T-cell memory formation after mild COVID-19. Points from the study as a whole: Second-wave clones with a day 37 peak had unconfirmed SARS-CoV-2 specificity. Cross-reactive memory appears to have joined, as suggested by some responding clones showing up in pre-infection memory. CD4+ bias marked clones expanding day 15 to 37, unlike balanced contracting clones.

Germline V lookup: CDR1 MNHEY, CDR2 SMNVEV (reference sequence). The V end lost 3 bases, the J end lost 1 base, and 6 bases lay between the germline ends. This CDR3 is built from 13 residues. Worth noting for this clonotype: Its cognate antigen is unknown.

TCR alpha and TCR beta cDNA libraries carrying sample barcodes and UMIs were produced by 5'RACE using constant-segment primers. TCRdb independently ran MiXCR on the 5' RACE reads; one entry per CDR3 protein. The sample lists more than 15,000 distinct CDR3 sequences; more than 20% were seen once. The chain carries TRBV27 and TRBJ1-1; D ambiguous. The source of this sequence is a man in his late teens or twenties who had mild COVID-19 (a few samples of this study predate the infection). Cell type and time point are not known. The sample comprised PBMCs or a T cell subset sorted from them (not recorded which). The CDR3 here is CASSLMSNTEAFF. As DNA, the CDR3 is TGTGCCAGCAGTTTGATGTCGAACACTGAAGCTTTCTTT.